Below, 32 T cell receptor beta chains from the same sample are listed, as sequenced in a study of cytomegalovirus exposure and HLA in healthy donors. Amplification used 60 Vbeta primers and 13 Jbeta primers. Data came from immunoSEQ multiplex PCR; TCRdb stores just in-frame clones and leaves some out. The data show 100,000 to 150,000 clones, approximately 80% seen once. Sequenced: PBMCs. These receptors were taken from a man aged 30 to 45 in good health and CMV-seronegative.

J is TRBJ2-3 and V is TRBV7-9; D unresolved. Trimming took off 2 bases at V and 0 bases at J, with 6 bases between the two ends. Germline assignment: CDR1 SEHNR and CDR2 FQNEAQ (reference sequence). This CDR3 is built from 14 residues. The CDR3: CASSLISSTDTQYF. DNA for the CDR3: TGTGCCAGCAGCTTAATTTCTAGCACAGATACGCAGTATTTT. The full variable domain, completed using reference TRBV7-9 and TRBJ2-3, is DTGVSQNPRHKITKRGQNVTFRCDPISEHNRLYWYRQTLGQGPEFLTYFQNEAQLEKSRLLSDRFSAERPKGSFSTLEIQRTEQGDSAMYLCASSLISSTDTQYFGPGTRLTVL.

The chain carries TRBV30 and TRBJ2-5; a weak D match, TRBD2 (6 bases). V gave up 4 bases and J gave up 5 bases, with 14 bases separating them. This CDR3 has 13 residues. Germline-derived CDR1 and CDR2 are GTSNPN and SVGIG (reference sequence). The CDR3 is CAWKTRGGETQYF. The CDR3 nucleotides are TGTGCCTGGAAGACGCGGGGCGGCGAGACCCAGTACTTC.

The J gene is TRBJ1-1, the V gene TRBV7-9, with D possibly matching TRBD1 (5 bases). Germline CDR1 and CDR2: SEHNR and FQNEAQ (reference sequence). The ends were cut back, 1 base at V and 8 bases at J, with 8 bases in the middle. The CDR3 is 12 residues long. DNA for the CDR3: TGTGCCAGCAGCTTAGGGACAAGCGAAGCTTTCTTT. Translation gives CASSLGTSEAFF.

Comment on this clone: At one of its ends the junction is not consistent with the germline gene, which may arise from a read error. The CDR3 nucleotides are TGTGCCAGCAGCTTGGGTCAGGGGGTCGATGGCTACCCCTTC. Its translation: CASSLGQGVDGYPF. The V gene is TRBV5-4, the J gene TRBJ1-2, with 7 positions matching TRBD1. The length of the CDR3 is 14 residues. The germline gives CDR1 SGHNT, CDR2 YYREEE (reference sequence).

A few counts support this clone. The chain carries TRBV19 and TRBJ2-5; 8 bases map to TRBD2. This CDR3 is 13 amino acids long. CDR1 is LNHDA and CDR2 is SQIVND in the germline V gene (reference sequence). Trimming removed 6 bases from V and 9 bases from J; junction bases left unmatched: 9. The CDR3 spells CASSGALGGAQYF. CDR3 in DNA: TGTGCCAGTAGCGGCGCCCTCGGGGGGGCCCAGTACTTC.

CDR3 in amino acids: CASRRGGRVGYEQYF. The CDR3 DNA reads TGTGCCAGCAGGCGGGGCGGGAGAGTCGGCTACGAGCAGTACTTC. The chain carries TRBV6-5 and TRBJ2-7; 7 positions match TRBD2. V lost 6 bases to trimming and J lost 3 bases; unmatched junction nucleotides: 11. Per the germline V gene, CDR1 is MNHEY and CDR2 is SVGAGI. The CDR3 extends over 15 amino acids.

The chain has TRBV27 and TRBJ2-1; 11 positions match TRBD2. CDR1 and CDR2 (germline): MNHEY, SMNVEV (reference sequence). There are 18 residues in the CDR3. Germline trimming cut 0 bases from V and 2 bases from J; bases unmatched to any gene: 6. DNA of the CDR3: TGTGCCAGCAGTTTATCGGTAACTAGCGGGAGTGCCTACAATGAGCAGTTCTTC. It translates to CASSLSVTSGSAYNEQFF.

The J gene is TRBJ1-2, the V gene TRBV7-2, with D perhaps TRBD1 (6 bases). Germline V lookup: CDR1 SGHTA, CDR2 FQGNSA. This CDR3 contains 16 residues. Trimming pared 1 base from V and 4 bases from J, leaving 16 bases between. In DNA form, the CDR3 reads TGTGCCAGCAGCTTAGGCGGGGGGCGTAGTCTCTATGGCTACACCTTC. Translated: CASSLGGGRSLYGYTF.

The chain links TRBV18 to TRBJ2-5; the D gene is possibly TRBD1 (6 bases). Trimming pared 6 bases from V and 4 bases from J, leaving 15 bases between. CDR1 KGHSH and CDR2 LQKENI come from the germline V gene. The CDR3 extends over 14 amino acids. The DNA of the CDR3 is TGTGCCAGCTCTCCAGGGGCAGGGCCAGAGACCCAGTACTTC. This translates into CASSPGAGPETQYF. Together with reference TRBV18 and TRBJ2-5, the CDR3 gives the full variable domain: NAGVMQNPRHLVRRRGQEARLRCSPMKGHSHVYWYRQLPEEGLKFMVYLQKENIIDESGMPKERFSAEFPKEGPSILRIQQVVRGDSAAYFCASSPGAGPETQYFGPGTRLLVL.

The CDR3 nucleotides are TGCGCCAGCAGCCAAGATCCGGGAAGACCTTCTAACTATGGCTACACCTTC. Translation gives CASSQDPGRPSNYGYTF. V and J are TRBV4-1 and TRBJ1-2, with D unclear. CDR3 length: 17 amino acids. The germline gives CDR1 MGHRA, CDR2 YSYEKL. The V end lost 0 bases, the J end lost 0 bases, and 14 bases lay between the germline ends.

This clone occurred a few times. The chain recombines TRBV6-6 with TRBJ2-7; TRBD2 aligns across 7 bases. V shed 7 bases, J shed 0 bases, and the junction held 3 bases outside the gene matches. From germline, CDR1 is MNHNY and CDR2 SVGAGI (reference sequence). This CDR3 comprises 13 residues. The CDR3 region is CASTGLVSYEQYF. CDR3 nucleotides: TGTGCCAGCACAGGACTAGTCTCCTACGAGCAGTACTTC.

The chain uses TRBV11-3 and TRBJ2-7; D might be TRBD2 (5 bases). This CDR3 has 14 residues. Trimming shortened V by 5 bases and J by 2 bases, and 13 bases separated the two germline ends. From germline, CDR1 is SGHNT and CDR2 YENEEA. The CDR3 DNA sequence: TGTGCCAGCAGCCCCGGACGGGGAACCTACGAGCAGTACTTC. It codes for CASSPGRGTYEQYF.

This chain connects TRBV6-6 to TRBJ2-1; tentative D call: TRBD2 (6 bases). This CDR3 spans 15 amino acids. Per the germline V gene, CDR1 is MNHNY and CDR2 is SVGAGI (reference sequence). The V and J ends lost 6 bases and 4 bases respectively, with 16 bases between them. The CDR3 nucleotides are TGTGCCAGCAGGGAACGATTGGGAGGTTACAATGAGCAGTTCTTC. Amino acids: CASRERLGGYNEQFF.

This chain connects TRBV28 to TRBJ2-2, with D hard to call. Trimming removed 1 base at V and 7 bases at J, with 4 bases between. Germline V gene data show CDR1 as MDHEN and CDR2 as SYDVKM. The CDR3 has 12 amino acids. The CDR3 nucleotides read TGTGCCAGCAGTTTATATATCGGGGAGCTGTTTTTT. Residues: CASSLYIGELFF.

This chain connects TRBV5-1 to TRBJ2-3; TRBD2 agrees at 7 bases. J gave up 6 bases and V 6 bases, and 7 bases lay outside the gene matches. Germline CDR1 is SGHRS and CDR2 is YFSETQ. The CDR3 contains 13 residues. DNA of the CDR3: TGCGCCAGCAAAGGGAGGGCTGATGATACGCAGTATTTT. This gives the protein CASKGRADDTQYF.

The chain's CDR3 is CASSVFAGGQFF. The DNA for the CDR3 is TGTGCCAGCAGTGTGTTTGCGGGTGGGCAGTTCTTC. The V call is TRBV2, the J call TRBJ2-1; perhaps TRBD2 as D (5 bases). The CDR3 runs to 12 residues. The V gene lost 4 bases and the J gene lost 12 bases, with 13 bases spanning the gap. Germline V gene lookup returns CDR1 SNHLY and CDR2 FYNNEI.

The chain uses TRBV29-1 and TRBJ1-2, with D possibly being TRBD1 (6 bases). This CDR3 comprises 12 residues. Trimming stripped 3 bases from V and 6 bases from J, with 11 bases between. Germline V gives CDR1 SQVTM, CDR2 ANQGSEA. The CDR3 sequence: CSVDKGVDGYTF. DNA for the CDR3: TGCAGCGTTGACAAGGGGGTGGATGGCTACACCTTC.

The table lists this clone with a few counts. This sequence joins TRBV5-1 and TRBJ2-7; maybe TRBD1 (6 bases). V was clipped by 2 bases and J by 7 bases, with 13 bases between them. The V gene's germline CDR1 is SGHRS and CDR2 YFSETQ. The CDR3 runs to 13 residues. The CDR3 sequence: CASSFAGESEQYF. In DNA form, the CDR3 reads TGCGCCAGCAGCTTCGCAGGGGAGAGTGAGCAGTACTTC.

This clone was seen more than once but under ten times. CDR3 DNA sequence: TGCGCCAGCAGTACTCGGAGGGATGGCAATCAGCCCCAGCATTTT. Amino acid sequence: CASSTRRDGNQPQHF. The V gene is TRBV5-1, the J gene TRBJ1-5, with D uncertain. Germline lookup yields CDR1 SGHRS and CDR2 YFSETQ. The V and J ends lost 5 bases and 2 bases respectively, with 14 bases between them. This CDR3 is 15 amino acids long.

The CDR3 loop is CASSLEPPGEQYF. Written as DNA, the CDR3 is TGTGCCAGCAGCTTGGAGCCTCCTGGCGAGCAGTACTTC. The rearrangement joins TRBV5-4 to TRBJ2-7; no clear D. Germline V gives CDR1 SGHNT, CDR2 YYREEE (reference sequence). The CDR3 spans 13 residues. Trimming stripped 0 bases from V and 6 bases from J, with 10 bases between.

V gene TRBV7-9 combines with J gene TRBJ2-7; 11 nucleotides line up with TRBD2. J gave up 2 bases and V 4 bases, and 7 bases lay outside the gene matches. Germline CDR1 and CDR2: SEHNR and FQNEAQ (reference sequence). The CDR3 spans 16 residues. DNA of the CDR3: TGTGCCAGCAGCTCCCAAACTAGCGGGAGCCCCTACGAGCAGTACTTC. Translating it yields CASSSQTSGSPYEQYF. Full variable domain (remainder filled in from reference TRBV7-9 and TRBJ2-7): DTGVSQNPRHKITKRGQNVTFRCDPISEHNRLYWYRQTLGQGPEFLTYFQNEAQLEKSRLLSDRFSAERPKGSFSTLEIQRTEQGDSAMYLCASSSQTSGSPYEQYFGPGTRLTVT.

V is TRBV4-1 and J is TRBJ2-5; the D gene is possibly TRBD1 (5 bases). The CDR3 is 15 residues long. V dropped 0 bases and J dropped 4 bases, with 12 bases sitting between them. The germline V gene has CDR1 MGHRA and CDR2 YSYEKL. The CDR3 DNA follows: TGCGCCAGCAGCCAAGATATCAGGGTCGGAGAGACCCAGTACTTC. Translating it yields CASSQDIRVGETQYF.

With respect to this clone: The germline gene is not matched at one end of the junction; a read error may be the cause. The rearrangement uses TRBV28 and TRBJ1-5, with D tentatively TRBD1 (5 bases). In germline, CDR1 is MDHEN, CDR2 SYDVKM. This CDR3 region has 14 residues. The CDR3 DNA reads as TGTGCCAGCAGTGGAAGAGGACAAAATCAGCCCCAGAATTTT. Translation gives CASSGRGQNQPQNF.

CDR3 nucleotides: TGTGCCAGCAGCGTTGCCGGGACTAGCGGGATCGTCGGGGAGCTGTTTTTT. This encodes CASSVAGTSGIVGELFF. V usage is TRBV9 and J usage is TRBJ2-2; 13 bases line up with TRBD2. V was pared by 2 bases and J by 7 bases, with 8 bases of the junction left unmatched. CDR1 and CDR2 from the germline V gene are SGDLS and YYNGEE. The CDR3 length is 17 residues.

The rearrangement joins TRBV5-1 to TRBJ1-2, with D possibly matching TRBD1 (6 bases). The germline V gene encodes CDR1 SGHRS and CDR2 YFSETQ. This CDR3 has 14 residues. The V end was cut by 0 bases, the J end by 4 bases, with 10 bases between. This CDR3 reads CASSLDTGIYGYTF. The CDR3 DNA reads as TGCGCCAGCAGCTTGGACACAGGGATCTATGGCTACACCTTC.

This clone occurred once. The chain combines TRBV29-1 with TRBJ2-7; 7 nucleotides agree with TRBD1. With V trimmed by 4 bases and J by 7 bases, 4 bases remained unmatched. Germline-derived CDR1 and CDR2 are SQVTM and ANQGSEA. The CDR3 totals 11 residues. The CDR3 is CSVGQGGEQYF. The DNA of the CDR3 is TGCAGCGTTGGACAGGGCGGGGAGCAGTACTTC.

This chain links TRBV7-2 with TRBJ1-1, with D tentatively TRBD1 (6 bases). The CDR3 loop spans 13 amino acids. In germline, CDR1 is SGHTA, CDR2 FQGNSA. V was clipped by 5 bases and J by 12 bases, with 19 bases between them. CDR3 residues: CASSPTGGASSFF. In DNA form, the CDR3 reads TGTGCCAGCAGCCCCACGGGGGGCGCTTCGTCTTTCTTT.

The J gene is TRBJ1-1, the V gene TRBV2; D is unresolved. Trimming took 6 bases from V and 5 from J, leaving 7 bases between them. The CDR3 length is 11 residues. The germline V gene has CDR1 SNHLY and CDR2 FYNNEI. The CDR3 nucleotides read TGTGCCAGCAGCCGGGTGACTGAAGCTTTCTTT. Protein: CASSRVTEAFF.

The table lists this clone with a count of one. The chain uses TRBV5-1 and TRBJ2-1; TRBD2 agrees at 7 bases. From germline, CDR1 is SGHRS and CDR2 YFSETQ. Losses at the gene ends were 1 base for V and 4 bases for J; bases not matched to a gene: 5. CDR3 size: 15 residues. This chain's CDR3 is CASSLSGTTYNEQFF. CDR3 bases: TGCGCCAGCAGCTTGAGCGGGACCACATACAATGAGCAGTTCTTC.

This clone showed up just once. The chain links TRBV6-1 to TRBJ1-5; weak D call: TRBD1 (6 bases). The CDR3 is made up of 14 amino acids. Germline CDR1 reads MNHNS; CDR2 reads SASEGT. The germline V and J ends were trimmed by 4 bases and 3 bases, with 10 bases remaining between them. The CDR3 protein is CASSGTAYNQPQHF. Here the CDR3 DNA reads TGTGCCAGCAGTGGGACAGCCTACAATCAGCCCCAGCATTTT.

Details on this clone: Different DNA sequences within this sample yield the same CDR3. The chain has TRBV5-4 and TRBJ2-1; 8 nucleotides agree with TRBD2. Trimming removed 0 bases from V and 0 bases from J; junction bases left unmatched: 2. The germline gives CDR1 SGHNT, CDR2 YYREEE (reference sequence). The CDR3 runs 16 residues. The CDR3 sequence: CASSLASGSSYNEQFF. The DNA of the CDR3 is TGTGCCAGCAGCTTGGCCAGCGGGAGCTCCTACAATGAGCAGTTCTTC.

As DNA, the CDR3 is TGTGCCAGTAGTATAGGGACTAGCGGCTCCTACGAGCAGTACTTC. Protein: CASSIGTSGSYEQYF. V is TRBV19 and J is TRBJ2-7; 10 positions agree with TRBD2. Germline CDR1 and CDR2: LNHDA and SQIVND (reference sequence). The CDR3 loop spans 15 amino acids. With 1 base clipped from V and 0 bases from J, the junction kept 0 bases outside the gene matches.